This is a list of T cell receptor beta chains from one sample in a study of blood T cell repertoires in COVID-19. Repertoires were generated with immunoSEQ multiplex PCR, while TCRdb's copy carries only in-frame clones and drops some. Here the sample spans a few hundred thousand clones, around 80% being singletons. The source material was peripheral blood. Receptors were obtained from a woman of 80 years or more with active or convalescent COVID-19. CDR3s include the opening cysteine and the closing phenylalanine or tryptophan. The D gene is left open where the match is weak. Expanded clones are given a class, and other clones once, few, many or no size at all.

>TRBJ2-5|TRBV4-3|TRBD1|few
TGCGCCAGCAGCCAAGATTTCAGGACAGGGCAAGAGACCCAGTACTTC
CASSQDFRTGQETQYF
>TRBJ1-1|TRBV27|NA|NA
TGTGCCAGCAGTTTATACAGAACTAACACTGAAGCTTTCTTT
CASSLYRTNTEAFF
>TRBJ2-7|TRBV6-2/TRBV6-3|NA|NA
TGTGCCAGCAGTTATGGGCAACACAACTACGAGCAGTACTTC
CASSYGQHNYEQYF
>TRBJ2-1|TRBV19|NA|NA
TGTGCCAGTAGTCCTCTAAGGACTATCAATGAGCAGTTCTTC
CASSPLRTINEQFF
>TRBJ2-3|TRBV3-1/TRBV3-2|NA|NA
TGTGCCAGCAGCCCCTTCCGGGGAGGTCCTAGCACAGATACGCAGTATTTT
CASSPFRGGPSTDTQYF
>TRBJ2-3|TRBV5-6|NA|NA
TGTGCCAGCAGCTTGGCGGCAGGAACTACAGATACGCAGTATTTT
CASSLAAGTTDTQYF
>TRBJ2-1|TRBV28|TRBD2|NA
TGTGCCAGCATCCCATACTTTTTAGCGGGACCTGGACAGTACAATGAGCAGTTCTTC
CASIPYFLAGPGQYNEQFF
>TRBJ1-6|TRBV18|NA|few
TGTGCCAGCTCACCACCGGGAGGACGGGAAAATTCACCCCTCCACTTT
CASSPPGGRENSPLHF
>TRBJ1-5|TRBV21-1|NA|NA
TGTGCCAGCAGCAAAGCGCCGGGGGTAGATCAGCCCCAGCATTTT
CASSKAPGVDQPQHF
>TRBJ1-5|TRBV15|NA|NA
TGTGCCACCCGCGGGGACAATCAGCCCCAGCATTTT
CATRGDNQPQHF
>TRBJ1-2|TRBV10-3|NA|NA
TGTGCCATCAGTGAGAGAGGGAACTATGGCTACACCTTC
CAISERGNYGYTF
>TRBJ1-2|TRBV7-2|NA|NA
TGTGCCAGCAGACCCGGGGGAGTTGATGGCTACACCTTC
CASRPGGVDGYTF
>TRBJ2-1|TRBV9|TRBD1|NA
TGTGCCAGCAGCGTGAACCGGGACAGGTCCCACAATGAGCAGTTCTTC
CASSVNRDRSHNEQFF
>TRBJ2-3|TRBV6-5|NA|NA
TGTGCATCTAGGCTGGGATGGGGGGGCGATACGCAGTATTTT
CASRLGWGGDTQYF
>TRBJ2-3|TRBV24-1|TRBD2|NA
TGTGCCACCAGTGATTCACTAGCGGGCAGAACAGATACGCAGTATTTT
CATSDSLAGRTDTQYF
>TRBJ1-4|TRBV11-3|TRBD1|NA
TGTGCCAGCAGCTTAGCTACCGGGACAGGGGATGAAAAACTGTTTTTT
CASSLATGTGDEKLFF
>TRBJ2-3|TRBV9|TRBD2|NA
TGTGCCAGCAGCGTAGGGGCGAGCGGGGGGGCGGTAGATACGCAGTATTTT
CASSVGASGGAVDTQYF
>TRBJ2-1|TRBV14|TRBD1|NA
TGTGCCAGCAGCCAGCTACAGGGGTACTACAATGAGCAGTTCTTC
CASSQLQGYYNEQFF
>TRBJ2-7|TRBV28|TRBD1|NA
TGTGCCAGCTATTCTCGGGACAGGGGATGGTTAGCTTTTGACGAGCAGTACTTC
CASYSRDRGWLAFDEQYF
>TRBJ2-1|TRBV11-3|TRBD1|NA
TGTGCCAGCAGCTTGGACAGGGGGTTATACAATGAGCAGTTCTTC
CASSLDRGLYNEQFF
>TRBJ2-3|TRBV10-3|NA|NA
TGTGCCATCAGTCCCGGACTCCCTGCGGGGGATACGCAGTATTTT
CAISPGLPAGDTQYF
>TRBJ1-5|TRBV2|TRBD1|NA
TGTGCCAGCAGTGTTGGGGACAGGGATAGCAATCAGCCCCAGCATTTT
CASSVGDRDSNQPQHF
>TRBJ2-2|TRBV7-9|TRBD2|NA
TGTGCCAGCAGATCCACTAGCGGGGGGCAGGTCGGGGAGCTGTTTTTT
CASRSTSGGQVGELFF
>TRBJ1-2|TRBV7-9|TRBD1|NA
TGTGCCAGCAGCTCGGGACAGGGTGGCGGTATTTCCGGCTACACCTTC
CASSSGQGGGISGYTF
>TRBJ2-3|TRBV7-2|TRBD2|NA
TGTGCCAGCAGCTCCGAAGGGACTAGCGGGAGCACAGATACGCAGTATTTT
CASSSEGTSGSTDTQYF
>TRBJ2-3|TRBV19|TRBD2|NA
TGTGCCAGTAGTATAGGTGGTTGGCTAGCGGGTACTAGCACAGATACGCAGTATTTT
CASSIGGWLAGTSTDTQYF
>TRBJ2-1|TRBV28|TRBD1|NA
TGTGCCAGCAGTTCGGGACAGCCCAATAGACGTGAGCAGTTCTTC
CASSSGQPNRREQFF
>TRBJ2-5|TRBV29-1|TRBD2|once
TGCAGCGTTGAAGGTAACGGACTAGCGGGGCTACAAGAGACCCAGTACTTC
CSVEGNGLAGLQETQYF
>TRBJ1-1|TRBV7-2|NA|NA
TGTGCCAGCAGGAGAGACAGTCTGAACACTGAAGCTTTCTTT
CASRRDSLNTEAFF
>TRBJ1-2|TRBV28|NA|NA
TGTGCCAGCAGCCTCGGGGGGGCTTTTGGCTATGGCTACACCTTC
CASSLGGAFGYGYTF
>TRBJ2-7|TRBV5-8|TRBD1|NA
TGTGCCAGCAGCTTTCGGACAGGGTTCTACGAGCAGTACTTC
CASSFRTGFYEQYF
>TRBJ2-1|TRBV5-1|NA|NA
TGCGCCAGCAGCTCCGACTTCCTTGGTGGCAATGAGCAGTTCTTC
CASSSDFLGGNEQFF
>TRBJ2-3|TRBV5-4|NA|NA
TGTGCCAGCAGCAAGGTGGGGACACTAAGCACAGATACGCAGTATTTT
CASSKVGTLSTDTQYF
>TRBJ1-3|TRBV5-1|NA|NA
TGCGCCAGCAGCTTAGGAGGTTTTGTAAGCTCTGGAAACACCATATATTTT
CASSLGGFVSSGNTIYF
>TRBJ1-1|TRBV7-8|NA|NA
TGTGCCAGCAGCACAAACCGGGGTGAAGCTTTCTTT
CASSTNRGEAFF
>TRBJ2-1|TRBV5-1|TRBD2|NA
TGCGCCAGCAGGACTAGCGGGAACTACAATGAGCAGTTCTTC
CASRTSGNYNEQFF
>TRBJ1-4|TRBV28|TRBD1|NA
TGTGCCAGCAGTTTAGTGGGGACAGGAACCAATGAAAAACTGTTTTTT
CASSLVGTGTNEKLFF
>TRBJ2-1|TRBV5-1|TRBD2|NA
TGCGCCAGCAGCCCCGGTGGGACTAGCGATGAGCAGTTATTCTTC
CASSPGGTSDEQLFF
>TRBJ2-7|TRBV7-2|NA|NA
TGTGCCAGCAGCTCCTCGAGGAGCTCCTACGAGCAGTACTTC
CASSSSRSSYEQYF
>TRBJ2-1|TRBV7-3|NA|NA
TGTGCCAGCAGCTTAACATGGCGGGGAGAGCAGTTCTTC
CASSLTWRGEQFF
>TRBJ2-2|TRBV5-8|NA|NA
TGTGCCAGCATCCTGGGTGGCGGGACCTTCACCGGGGAGCTGTTTTTT
CASILGGGTFTGELFF
>TRBJ2-3|TRBV7-9|NA|NA
TGTGCCAGCAGCTGGGGGGGCGATAGCACAGATACGCAGTATTTT
CASSWGGDSTDTQYF
>TRBJ2-2|TRBV4-3|TRBD2|NA
TGCGCCAGCAGCCAAGAAGGGAGCGGGAGGATCACCGGGGAGCTGTTTTTT
CASSQEGSGRITGELFF
>TRBJ2-1|TRBV3-1/TRBV3-2|NA|NA
TGTGCCAGCAGCCGAATGCCCGACATTTCGGGGAAGTCCTACAATGAGCAGTTCTTC
CASSRMPDISGKSYNEQFF
>TRBJ1-1|TRBV7-8|TRBD1|NA
TGTGCCAGCGGGATTAGACAGGGCCCTTTGAAAACTTTCTTT
CASGIRQGPLKTFF
>TRBJ1-6|TRBV7-3|TRBD1|few
TGTGCCAGCAGCGCGGGACAGGGGAATTCACCCCTCCACTTT
CASSAGQGNSPLHF
>TRBJ2-2|TRBV19|TRBD1|NA
TGTGCCAGTAGTATAGTAACAGGGGCTGGCGGGGAGCTGTTTTTT
CASSIVTGAGGELFF
>TRBJ1-6|TRBV19|NA|NA
TGTGCCAGTATGCAGGGGAGCTCCTATAATTCACCCCTCCACTTT
CASMQGSSYNSPLHF
>TRBJ2-3|TRBV7-9|NA|few
TGTGCCAGCAGCCTCAGCACAGATACGCAGTATTTT
CASSLSTDTQYF
>TRBJ1-1|TRBV4-2|NA|many
TGTGCCAGCAGCCAAGAATCACAGGGTGACACTGAAGCTTTCTTT
CASSQESQGDTEAFF
>TRBJ1-2|TRBV27|TRBD1|NA
TGTGCCAGCAGTTTATTAGGTGGCGCCGGGACAGGGGGCAACTATGGCTACACCTTC
CASSLLGGAGTGGNYGYTF
>TRBJ1-1|TRBV10-3|NA|NA
TGTGCCATCACCGGGGGGGTGAACACTGAAGCTTTCTTT
CAITGGVNTEAFF
>TRBJ1-2|TRBV30|TRBD1|NA
TGTGCCTGGAGTCTCGGACAGGGAGTGTATGGCTACACCTTC
CAWSLGQGVYGYTF
>TRBJ1-1|TRBV24-1|TRBD1|NA
TGTGCCACCAGTGGGAACAGGGGGCGGGGGACTGAAGCTTTCTTT
CATSGNRGRGTEAFF
>TRBJ2-3|TRBV18|TRBD1|NA
TGTGCCAGCTCACGGCGACAGGGTAGCACAGATACGCAGTATTTT
CASSRRQGSTDTQYF
>TRBJ2-2|TRBV11-2|TRBD2|NA
TGTGCCAGCAGCCCCGTCCTAGCGGGGGGCCCAACCGGGGAGCTGTTTTTT
CASSPVLAGGPTGELFF
>TRBJ2-7|TRBV9|NA|NA
TGTGCCAGCAGCGTAGGGCAGGGTCTATTCTACGAGCAGTACTTC
CASSVGQGLFYEQYF